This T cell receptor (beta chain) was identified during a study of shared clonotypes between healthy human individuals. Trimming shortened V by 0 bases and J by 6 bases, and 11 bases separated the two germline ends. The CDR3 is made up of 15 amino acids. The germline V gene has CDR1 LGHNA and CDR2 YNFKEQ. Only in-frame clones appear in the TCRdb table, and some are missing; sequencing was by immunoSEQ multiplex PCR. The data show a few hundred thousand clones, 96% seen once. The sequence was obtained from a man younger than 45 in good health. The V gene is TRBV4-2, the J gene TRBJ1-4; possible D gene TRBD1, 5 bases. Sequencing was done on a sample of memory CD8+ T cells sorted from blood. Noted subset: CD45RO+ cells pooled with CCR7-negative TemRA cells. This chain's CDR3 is CASSQDGQGYEKLFF. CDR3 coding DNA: TGTGCCAGCAGCCAAGATGGGCAGGGCTATGAAAAACTGTTTTTT.